These T cell receptor beta chains were read from a single sample in a study of shared clonotypes between healthy human individuals. This table comes from immunoSEQ multiplex PCR, and its TCRdb copy is limited to in-frame clones, with some not included. The sample has about 2,100,000 clones, more than 85% seen once. Sequences were obtained from naive CD8+ T cells from PBMCs. The receptors come from a man aged 18 to 30 in good health. Some clones in this sample may be carry-over from other donors' samples. The CDR3 runs from the conserved cysteine through the conserved F or W. The order of the fields is J gene, D gene, V gene, clone size, CDR3 protein, CDR3 DNA. D genes are given only for firm matches. Clone size, where shown, is once, few, many, or a class for clones that have expanded.

TRBJ2-2 . TRBV27 . CASSFSGGTGELFF TGTGCCAGCAGTTTCTCCGGAGGCACCGGGGAGCTGTTTTTT
TRBJ1-5 . TRBV18 . CASSLGTLNQPQHF TGTGCCAGCTCCCTCGGGACGCTCAATCAGCCCCAGCATTTT
TRBJ2-7 . TRBV2 . CASSGAPGEVASANSYEQYF TGTGCCAGCAGTGGGGCCCCGGGAGAGGTGGCCTCTGCGAACTCCTACGAGCAGTACTTC
TRBJ2-7 . TRBV7-8 . CASSLFKVVAPNGASYEQYF TGTGCCAGCAGCTTATTTAAAGTGGTAGCCCCCAACGGGGCTTCGTACGAGCAGTACTTC
TRBJ2-1 TRBD1 TRBV7-9 . CASNDRTGDRNEQFF TGTGCCAGCAACGATCGTACAGGGGATAGAAATGAGCAGTTCTTC
TRBJ1-2 TRBD1 TRBV5-1 . CASSSPGQGEYGYTF TGCGCCAGCAGCTCTCCGGGACAGGGTGAATATGGCTACACCTTC
TRBJ2-7 . TRBV7-9 . CASSSRSSGYEQYF TGTGCCAGCAGTTCCCGGTCGAGTGGGTACGAGCAGTACTTC
TRBJ2-7 . TRBV7-2 . CASSLNHGAEDYEQYF TGTGCCAGCAGCTTAAATCATGGAGCGGAGGACTACGAGCAGTACTTC
TRBJ2-5 TRBD1 TRBV11-3 . CASSSRDSNQETQYF TGTGCCAGCAGCTCCCGGGACAGTAATCAAGAGACCCAGTACTTC
TRBJ2-7 . TRBV19 . CASSIFIAYEQYF TGTGCCAGTAGTATTTTCATAGCCTACGAGCAGTACTTC
TRBJ1-2 . TRBV19 once CASSFSDSRLFYGYTF TGTGCCAGTAGTTTTTCGGACAGCCGACTTTTCTATGGCTACACCTTC
TRBJ2-6 . TRBV4-2 . CASSQVGGLEANVLTF TGTGCCAGCAGCCAAGTCGGGGGGCTTGAGGCCAACGTCCTGACTTTC
TRBJ2-2 TRBD2 TRBV10-3 . CAISEIASGRARTGELFF TGTGCCATCAGTGAGATAGCTAGCGGGAGGGCCAGGACCGGGGAGCTGTTTTTT
TRBJ2-1 . TRBV7-2 . CASSQMSNEQFF TGTGCCAGCAGCCAGATGAGCAATGAGCAGTTCTTC
TRBJ1-2 TRBD1 TRBV28 . CASSHRRGLYGYTF TGTGCCAGCAGCCACCGCAGGGGGCTCTATGGCTACACCTTC
TRBJ2-1 TRBD2 TRBV7-8 . CASSSSTAGVNEQFF TGTGCCAGCAGCTCGTCGACAGCGGGAGTCAATGAGCAGTTCTTC
TRBJ2-7 . TRBV11-2 . CASSSSVREQYF TGTGCCAGCAGCTCCTCCGTGAGGGAGCAGTACTTC
TRBJ2-7 TRBD2 TRBV13 . CASSSGLPSYEQYF TGTGCCAGCAGCTCGGGACTACCCTCCTACGAGCAGTACTTC
TRBJ2-3 TRBD2 TRBV7-6 . CASSLLASGSRLTLDTQYF TGTGCCAGCAGCTTATTGGCTAGCGGGAGCAGGTTGACACTGGATACGCAGTATTTT
TRBJ2-1 . TRBV6-5 . CASSYSLGLEQFF TGTGCCAGCAGTTACTCGTTAGGGCTTGAGCAGTTCTTC
TRBJ2-1 TRBD2 TRBV9 . CASSVEGRGGDDEQFF TGTGCCAGCAGCGTAGAAGGTCGCGGGGGAGACGATGAGCAGTTCTTC
TRBJ2-1 . TRBV27 . CASSFNRVHEQFF TGTGCCAGCAGTTTTAACAGGGTCCATGAGCAGTTCTTC
TRBJ2-7 . TRBV11-2 . CASSPNRLWEQYF TGTGCCAGCAGCCCGAACAGGCTGTGGGAGCAGTACTTC
TRBJ2-2 TRBD2 TRBV14 . CASSQRTSGDTGELFF TGTGCCAGCAGCCAAAGGACTAGCGGCGACACCGGGGAGCTGTTTTTT
TRBJ1-4 . TRBV7-9 . CASSYQEVGLGEKLFF TGTGCCAGCAGCTACCAGGAGGTGGGACTGGGTGAAAAACTGTTTTTT
TRBJ1-1 . TRBV6-5 . CASSYSRGVGTEAFF TGTGCCAGCAGTTACTCGAGAGGGGTCGGCACTGAAGCTTTCTTT
TRBJ2-3 . TRBV7-3 once CASSFSGSTDTQYF TGTGCCAGCAGCTTTAGTGGGAGCACAGATACGCAGTATTTT
TRBJ2-3 TRBD1 TRBV7-9 . CASSLRQGWDTQYF TGTGCCAGCAGCTTGAGACAGGGTTGGGATACGCAGTATTTT
TRBJ2-7 TRBD1 TRBV19 . CASSPGVTGVIYEQYF TGTGCCAGTAGTCCAGGGGTGACAGGGGTCATCTACGAGCAGTACTTC
TRBJ2-7 . TRBV12-5 . CASGLGVYEQYF TGTGCTAGTGGTTTGGGGGTATACGAGCAGTACTTC